These 8 T cell receptor beta chains were sequenced from one sample in a study of cytomegalovirus exposure and HLA in healthy donors. Use of 60 Vbeta and 13 Jbeta primers characterized the PCR. The assay was immunoSEQ multiplex PCR, and TCRdb's table has in-frame clones only and misses some. The data contain roughly 160,000 clones, about 75% of them singletons. Sequencing was carried out using PBMCs. All receptors come from a man between 45 and 60 years old in good health and CMV-seropositive.

The gene calls are TRBV13 and TRBJ2-6; a possible D gene is TRBD2 (5 bases). Germline-derived CDR1 and CDR2 are PRHDT and FYEKMQ (reference sequence). The CDR3 is 14 residues long. Trimming pared 4 bases from V and 3 bases from J, leaving 7 bases between. This chain's CDR3 is CASSSAGGANVLTF. In DNA form, the CDR3 reads TGTGCCAGCAGCTCTGCGGGTGGGGCCAACGTCCTGACTTTC.

This clone was detected once. In the same sample, other DNA sequences code for this CDR3. The chain combines TRBV5-1 with TRBJ2-7; possibly TRBD1 for D (6 bases). Germline V gives CDR1 SGHRS, CDR2 YFSETQ. The length of the CDR3 is 13 residues. The V and J ends lost 1 base and 3 bases respectively, with 8 bases between them. CDR3 loop: CASSLLDSYEQYV. The CDR3 nucleotides read TGCGCCAGCAGCTTGCTGGACAGCTACGAGCAGTACGTC.

This rearrangement joins TRBV27 to TRBJ2-7; 7 nucleotides match TRBD1. The CDR3 loop spans 15 amino acids. The ends lost 1 base at V and 6 bases at J; junction bases unmatched: 9. Germline V lookup: CDR1 MNHEY, CDR2 SMNVEV (reference sequence). The CDR3 here is CASSLWGQGVGEQYF. CDR3 nucleotides: TGTGCCAGCAGTTTATGGGGGCAGGGGGTGGGCGAGCAGTACTTC.

This clone was recorded a few times. The V gene is TRBV30, the J gene TRBJ2-2; TRBD2 matches at 14 bases. With 1 base clipped from V and 4 bases from J, the junction kept 2 bases outside the gene matches. The V gene's germline CDR1 is GTSNPN and CDR2 SVGIG (reference sequence). This CDR3 region has 16 residues. CDR3 in DNA: TGTGCCTGGAGTGGACTAGCGGGGGGGCTCACCGGGGAGCTGTTTTTT. This sequence encodes CAWSGLAGGLTGELFF.

The gene calls are TRBV19 and TRBJ2-3; D possibly corresponds to TRBD2 (6 bases). Germline loops: CDR1 LNHDA, CDR2 SQIVND (reference sequence). This CDR3 spans 15 amino acids. Trimming took 3 bases from V and 4 from J, leaving 14 bases between them. The CDR3: CASSIIGGAADTQYF. The CDR3 DNA is TGTGCCAGTAGTATTATCGGCGGGGCTGCAGATACGCAGTATTTT.

This clone was seen many times. The CDR3: CASSQPSGGSDEQYF. CDR3 DNA sequence: TGCGCCAGCAGCCAACCTTCGGGGGGGTCCGACGAGCAGTACTTC. The chain links TRBV4-1 to TRBJ2-7; 8 positions agree with TRBD2. Germline CDR1 reads MGHRA; CDR2 reads YSYEKL. Trimming at V came to 2 bases and at J to 5 bases, leaving 8 bases not matched to a gene. The CDR3 is 15 amino acids.

This clone showed up just a few times. Other DNA sequences in the sample encode the same CDR3. This chain links TRBV18 with TRBJ2-5, with D possibly being TRBD2 (6 bases). The V gene lost 4 bases and the J gene lost 2 bases, with 8 bases spanning the gap. This CDR3 comprises 13 residues. Germline V gene lookup returns CDR1 KGHSH and CDR2 LQKENI. CDR3 coding DNA: TGTGCCAGCTCACTGGGACTGCAAGAGACCCAGTACTTC. Translation gives CASSLGLQETQYF.

The chain joins TRBV6-5 to TRBJ2-2; D perhaps matches TRBD1 (5 bases). The CDR3 is made up of 14 amino acids. V was pared by 5 bases and J by 3 bases, with 10 bases between. CDR1 MNHEY and CDR2 SVGAGI come from the germline V gene. CDR3 residues: CASSPRQYTGELFF. DNA of the CDR3: TGTGCCAGCAGTCCCCGACAGTACACCGGGGAGCTGTTTTTT.